A selection of T cell receptor beta chains follows, all from one sample in a study of shared clonotypes between healthy human individuals. Repertoires were generated with immunoSEQ multiplex PCR, while TCRdb's copy carries only in-frame clones and drops some. The sample yields over a million clones, about 84% seen once. Sequenced sample: memory CD4+ T cells from PBMCs. These receptors all stem from a young man in good health. Some clones in this sample may be carry-over from other donors' samples. Both conserved end residues are part of each CDR3. The order of the fields is D gene, J gene, clone size, V gene, CDR3 length, CDR3 protein, CDR3 DNA. A D gene is named only where the DNA matches it firmly. Rows may omit the clone size; those that give it use once, few, many or a size class.

d_gene: TRBD1; j_gene: TRBJ1-2; abundance: .; v_gene: TRBV9; len: 15; CDR3aa: CASSLTGQTFYGYTF; CDR3nt: TGTGCCAGCAGCTTGACGGGACAGACCTTCTATGGCTACACCTTC
d_gene: .; j_gene: TRBJ1-2; abundance: few; v_gene: TRBV11-1; len: 14; CDR3aa: CASSTRTAGSGYTF; CDR3nt: TGTGCCAGCAGCACCCGGACAGCCGGATCTGGCTACACCTTC
d_gene: .; j_gene: TRBJ2-7; abundance: .; v_gene: TRBV20-1; len: 11; CDR3aa: CSAPGVDEQYF; CDR3nt: TGCAGTGCCCCGGGAGTTGACGAGCAGTACTTC
d_gene: .; j_gene: TRBJ1-1; abundance: .; v_gene: TRBV5-5; len: 14; CDR3aa: CASSVGTALTEAFF; CDR3nt: TGTGCCAGCAGCGTTGGGACTGCACTCACTGAAGCTTTCTTT
d_gene: TRBD1; j_gene: TRBJ2-7; abundance: .; v_gene: TRBV30; len: 13; CDR3aa: CAWGQGNPYEQYF; CDR3nt: TGTGCCTGGGGACAGGGTAATCCCTACGAGCAGTACTTC
d_gene: .; j_gene: TRBJ1-2; abundance: .; v_gene: TRBV28; len: 13; CDR3aa: CASRRDTPHGYTF; CDR3nt: TGTGCCAGCAGACGGGACACACCACATGGCTACACCTTC
d_gene: TRBD1; j_gene: TRBJ2-1; abundance: .; v_gene: TRBV30; len: 15; CDR3aa: CAWGKPGTGYNEQFF; CDR3nt: TGTGCCTGGGGGAAACCAGGGACAGGGTACAATGAGCAGTTCTTC
d_gene: .; j_gene: TRBJ1-3; abundance: few; v_gene: TRBV4-2; len: 16; CDR3aa: CASSQEGRGSGNTIYF; CDR3nt: TGTGCCAGCAGCCAAGAGGGCAGGGGCTCTGGAAACACCATATATTTT
d_gene: TRBD1; j_gene: TRBJ1-4; abundance: .; v_gene: TRBV11-3; len: 15; CDR3aa: CASSHSQGMIEKLFF; CDR3nt: TGTGCCAGCAGCCATTCACAGGGGATGATTGAAAAACTGTTTTTT
d_gene: .; j_gene: TRBJ2-3; abundance: once; v_gene: TRBV28; len: 14; CDR3aa: CASTMGLDTDTQYF; CDR3nt: TGTGCCAGCACTATGGGGCTAGATACAGATACGCAGTATTTT
d_gene: TRBD2; j_gene: TRBJ2-7; abundance: .; v_gene: TRBV28; len: 13; CDR3aa: CASSFGGGYEQYF; CDR3nt: TGTGCCAGCAGTTTCGGGGGGGGCTACGAGCAGTACTTC
d_gene: .; j_gene: TRBJ1-1; abundance: .; v_gene: TRBV27; len: 14; CDR3aa: CASSLAVMNTEAFF; CDR3nt: TGTGCCAGCAGTTTAGCAGTCATGAACACTGAAGCTTTCTTT
d_gene: TRBD1; j_gene: TRBJ1-1; abundance: .; v_gene: TRBV4-2; len: 17; CDR3aa: CASRQSQQGGAGTEAFF; CDR3nt: TGTGCCAGCAGGCAATCTCAACAGGGGGGGGCCGGGACTGAAGCTTTCTTT
d_gene: TRBD2; j_gene: TRBJ2-1; abundance: once; v_gene: TRBV7-3; len: 17; CDR3aa: CASSLRPRASGNNEQFF; CDR3nt: TGTGCCAGCAGCTTAAGGCCCCGGGCTAGCGGGAACAATGAGCAGTTCTTC
d_gene: TRBD1; j_gene: TRBJ2-7; abundance: .; v_gene: TRBV5-6; len: 15; CDR3aa: CASSLDGQGWYEQYF; CDR3nt: TGTGCCAGCAGCTTGGACGGACAGGGGTGGTACGAGCAGTACTTC
d_gene: .; j_gene: TRBJ2-4; abundance: few; v_gene: TRBV2; len: 16; CDR3aa: CASSEAARVAKNIQYF; CDR3nt: TGTGCCAGCAGTGAAGCAGCCAGGGTAGCCAAAAACATTCAGTACTTC
d_gene: .; j_gene: TRBJ2-2; abundance: .; v_gene: TRBV5-1; len: 13; CDR3aa: CASRSTATGELFF; CDR3nt: TGCGCCAGCAGATCCACAGCCACCGGGGAGCTGTTTTTT
d_gene: TRBD2; j_gene: TRBJ2-1; abundance: once; v_gene: TRBV28; len: 13; CDR3aa: CASSFSGRNEQFF; CDR3nt: TGTGCCAGCAGTTTCAGCGGGAGAAATGAGCAGTTCTTC
d_gene: .; j_gene: TRBJ1-3; abundance: once; v_gene: TRBV9; len: 16; CDR3aa: CASNVDRPSSGNTIYF; CDR3nt: TGTGCCAGCAACGTAGATCGACCGAGCTCTGGAAACACCATATATTTT
d_gene: TRBD2; j_gene: TRBJ2-7; abundance: .; v_gene: TRBV28; len: 16; CDR3aa: CASSFTLAGTFDEQYF; CDR3nt: TGTGCCAGCAGTTTCACCCTAGCGGGAACGTTTGACGAGCAGTACTTC
d_gene: TRBD2; j_gene: TRBJ2-2; abundance: .; v_gene: TRBV5-4; len: 13; CDR3aa: CASSPGGSGELFF; CDR3nt: TGTGCCAGCAGCCCGGGGGGTTCGGGGGAGCTGTTTTTT
d_gene: TRBD1; j_gene: TRBJ1-2; abundance: .; v_gene: TRBV10-2; len: 15; CDR3aa: CATQERSGQGYGYTF; CDR3nt: TGCGCCACCCAAGAAAGATCGGGACAGGGCTATGGCTACACCTTC
d_gene: TRBD1; j_gene: TRBJ1-2; abundance: few; v_gene: TRBV5-1; len: 15; CDR3aa: CASSLGTGSDYGYTF; CDR3nt: TGCGCCAGCAGCTTGGGGACAGGGTCGGACTATGGCTACACCTTC
d_gene: .; j_gene: TRBJ2-7; abundance: .; v_gene: TRBV5-1; len: 13; CDR3aa: CASSTQGRGEQYF; CDR3nt: TGCGCCAGCAGTACACAGGGAAGGGGCGAGCAGTACTTC
d_gene: TRBD2; j_gene: TRBJ2-3; abundance: .; v_gene: TRBV27; len: 22; CDR3aa: CASSLFVGGRTSGARITDTQYF; CDR3nt: TGTGCCAGCAGTTTATTTGTAGGTGGTAGAACTAGCGGGGCACGGATCACAGATACGCAGTATTTT